The source of this T cell receptor beta chain is a study of graft-versus-host responses after intestinal transplantation. About the study: Induction using anti-thymocyte globulin, followed by tacrolimus and steroids for roughly 3 years, was given to all recipients. General study findings and limits: GvH clones surfaced in recipient marrow, some emerging earlier in ileum or blood. Allografts of patients with graft-donor T cell macrochimerism showed high graft-versus-host to host-versus-graft clone ratios.

The repertoire was sequenced with immunoSEQ multiplex PCR; TCRdb's copy has only in-frame clones and lacks some. The sample lists over 45,000 clones, roughly nine tenths occurring once. In germline, CDR1 is SGHKS, CDR2 YYEKEE (reference sequence). The CDR3 spans 16 residues. V was trimmed by 2 bases and J by 5 bases, leaving 20 bases between them. On this clone: Its target is not known.

This chain links TRBV5-5 with TRBJ2-7, with D tentatively TRBD1 (8 bases). This TCR came from a human donor who was the organ donor for an intestinal transplant. Sequences were derived from unstimulated CD4+ T cells sorted from spleen or lymph node cells, sampled before transplant. The CDR3 nucleotides read TGTGCCAGCAGCTTTCTCGGACAGGGAGGGACCAACGAGCAGTACTTC. Its translation: CASSFLGQGGTNEQYF.